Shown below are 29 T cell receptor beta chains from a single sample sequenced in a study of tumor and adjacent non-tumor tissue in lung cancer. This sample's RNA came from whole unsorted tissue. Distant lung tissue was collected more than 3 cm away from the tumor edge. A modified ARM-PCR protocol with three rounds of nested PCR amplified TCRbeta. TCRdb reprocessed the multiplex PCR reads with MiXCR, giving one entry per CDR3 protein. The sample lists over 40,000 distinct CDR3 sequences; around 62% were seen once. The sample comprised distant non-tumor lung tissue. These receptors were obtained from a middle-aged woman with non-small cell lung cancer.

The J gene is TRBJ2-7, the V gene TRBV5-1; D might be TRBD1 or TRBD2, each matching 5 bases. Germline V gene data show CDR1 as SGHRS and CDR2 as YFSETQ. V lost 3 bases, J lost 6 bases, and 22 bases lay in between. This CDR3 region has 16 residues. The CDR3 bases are TGCGCCAGCAGCTCGGCGCAAGGACAAGGGACGCGCGAGCAGTACTTC. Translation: CASSSAQGQGTREQYF. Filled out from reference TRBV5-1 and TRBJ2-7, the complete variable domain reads KAGVTQTPRYLIKTRGQQVTLSCSPISGHRSVSWYQQTPGQGLQFLFEYFSETQRNKGNFPGRFSGRQFSNSRSEMNVSTLELGDSALYLCASSSAQGQGTREQYFGPGTRLTVT.

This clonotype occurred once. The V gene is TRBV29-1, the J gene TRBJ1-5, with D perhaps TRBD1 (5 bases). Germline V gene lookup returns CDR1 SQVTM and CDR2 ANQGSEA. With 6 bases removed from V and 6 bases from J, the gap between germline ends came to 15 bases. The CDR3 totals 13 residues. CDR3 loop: CSVGRGAGQPQHF. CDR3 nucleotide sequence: TGCAGCGTGGGGAGGGGAGCAGGTCAGCCCCAGCATTTT.

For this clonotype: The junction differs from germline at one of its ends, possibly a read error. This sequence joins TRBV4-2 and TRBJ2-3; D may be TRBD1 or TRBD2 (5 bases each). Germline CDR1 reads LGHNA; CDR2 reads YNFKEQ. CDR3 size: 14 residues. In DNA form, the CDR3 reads TGTGCCAGCAGCCAAGGGGGGACGTTAACTACGCGGTATTTT. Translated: CASSQGGTLTTRYF.

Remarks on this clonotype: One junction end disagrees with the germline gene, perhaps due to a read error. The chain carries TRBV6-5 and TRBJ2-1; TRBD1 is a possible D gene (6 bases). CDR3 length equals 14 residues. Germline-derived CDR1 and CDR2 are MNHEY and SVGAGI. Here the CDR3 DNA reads TGTGCAAGCAGTTCCAGGGGTTCCTACAATGAGCAGTTATTC. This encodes CASSSRGSYNEQLF.

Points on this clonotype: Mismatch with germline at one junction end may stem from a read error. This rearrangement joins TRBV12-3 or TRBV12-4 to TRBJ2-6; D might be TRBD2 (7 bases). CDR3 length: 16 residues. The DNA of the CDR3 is TGTGCCAGCAGTGTCCCCTTGGGGGCGGGGGCCAACATCCTGACATTC. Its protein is CASSVPLGAGANILTF.

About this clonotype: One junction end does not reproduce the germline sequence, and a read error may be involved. CDR3 nucleotides: TGCGCCAGCAGCTTGGTCCCGGACAGGGGAGACGATGAGCAGCTCTTC. As protein: CASSLVPDRGDDEQLF. The rearrangement links TRBV5-1 to TRBJ2-1; TRBD1 matches 9 bases. Germline V CDR1 and CDR2: SGHRS, YFSETQ. The CDR3 consists of 16 residues.

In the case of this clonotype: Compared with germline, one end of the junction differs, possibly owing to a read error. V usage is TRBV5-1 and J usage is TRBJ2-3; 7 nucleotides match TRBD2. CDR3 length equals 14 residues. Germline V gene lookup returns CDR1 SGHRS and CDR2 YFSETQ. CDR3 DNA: TGCGCCAGCAGCGGGGGGGGACCCACAGATACGGAGTATTTT. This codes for CASSGGGPTDTEYF.

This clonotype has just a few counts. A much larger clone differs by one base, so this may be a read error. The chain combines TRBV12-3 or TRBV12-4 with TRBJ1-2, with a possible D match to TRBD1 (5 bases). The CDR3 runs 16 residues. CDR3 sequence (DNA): TGTGCCAGCAGTCCCGAAAAACCGGGACCTCGGAGGGGCTACATCTTC. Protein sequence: CASSPEKPGPRRGYIF.

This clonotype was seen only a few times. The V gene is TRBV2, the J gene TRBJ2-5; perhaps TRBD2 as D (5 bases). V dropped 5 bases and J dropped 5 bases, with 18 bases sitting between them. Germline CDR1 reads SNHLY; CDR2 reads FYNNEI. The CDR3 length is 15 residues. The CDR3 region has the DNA TGTGCCAGCAGTCGGCGGGCCTCAACCGCGGAGACCCAGTACTTC. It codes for CASSRRASTAETQYF.

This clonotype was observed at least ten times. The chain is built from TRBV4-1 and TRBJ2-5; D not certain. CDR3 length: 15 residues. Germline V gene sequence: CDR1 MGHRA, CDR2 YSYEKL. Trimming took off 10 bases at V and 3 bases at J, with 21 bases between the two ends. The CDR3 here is CATIAGQRTEETQYF. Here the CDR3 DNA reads TGCGCCACTATCGCTGGTCAGCGCACCGAAGAGACCCAGTACTTC.

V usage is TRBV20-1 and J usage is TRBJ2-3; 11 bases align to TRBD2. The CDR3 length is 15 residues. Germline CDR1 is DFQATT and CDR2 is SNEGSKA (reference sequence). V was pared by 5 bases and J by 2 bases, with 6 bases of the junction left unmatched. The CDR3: CSASIAGGITDTQYF. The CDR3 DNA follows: TGCAGTGCTTCCATAGCGGGAGGGATCACAGATACGCAGTATTTT.

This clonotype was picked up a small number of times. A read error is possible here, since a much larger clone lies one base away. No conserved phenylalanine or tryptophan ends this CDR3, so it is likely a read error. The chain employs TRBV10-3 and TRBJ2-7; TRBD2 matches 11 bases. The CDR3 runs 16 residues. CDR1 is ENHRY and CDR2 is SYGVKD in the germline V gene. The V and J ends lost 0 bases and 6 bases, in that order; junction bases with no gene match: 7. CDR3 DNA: TGTGCCATCAGTGAGTCGTTAGCGGGAGGGCCAGGCGAGCAGTACCTC. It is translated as CAISESLAGGPGEQYL.

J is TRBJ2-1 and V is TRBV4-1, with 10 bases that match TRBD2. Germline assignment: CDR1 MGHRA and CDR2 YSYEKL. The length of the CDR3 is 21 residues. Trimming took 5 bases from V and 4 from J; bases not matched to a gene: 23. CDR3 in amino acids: CASSYTSGQRGGRVAYNEQFF. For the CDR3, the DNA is TGCGCCAGCAGCTACACCTCAGGCCAGCGGGGGGGTCGGGTCGCGTACAATGAGCAGTTCTTC.

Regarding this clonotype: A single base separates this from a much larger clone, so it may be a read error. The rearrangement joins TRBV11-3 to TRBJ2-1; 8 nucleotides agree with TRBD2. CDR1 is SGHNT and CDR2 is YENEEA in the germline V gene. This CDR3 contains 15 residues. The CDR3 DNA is TGTGCCAGCAGCCTAGCGGGCCAGGCTGTCAATGGGCAGTTCTTC. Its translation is CASSLAGQAVNGQFF.

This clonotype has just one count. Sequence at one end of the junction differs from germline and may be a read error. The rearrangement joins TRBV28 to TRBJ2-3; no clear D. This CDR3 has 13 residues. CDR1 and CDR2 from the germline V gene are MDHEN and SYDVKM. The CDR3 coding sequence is TGTGCCGGCAGCGTTACTAGCACAGATACGCAGTATTTT. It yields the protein CAGSVTSTDTQYF.

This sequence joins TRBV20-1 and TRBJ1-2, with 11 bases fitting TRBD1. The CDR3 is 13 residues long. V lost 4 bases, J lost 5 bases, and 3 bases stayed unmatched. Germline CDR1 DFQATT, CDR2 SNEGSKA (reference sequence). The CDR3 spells CSATGQGAYGYTF. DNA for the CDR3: TGCAGTGCTACCGGACAGGGGGCTTATGGCTACACCTTC.

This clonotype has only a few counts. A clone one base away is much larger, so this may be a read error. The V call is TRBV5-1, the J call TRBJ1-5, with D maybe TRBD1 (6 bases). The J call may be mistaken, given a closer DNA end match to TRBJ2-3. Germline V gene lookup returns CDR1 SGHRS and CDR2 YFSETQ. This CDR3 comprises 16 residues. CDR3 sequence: CASSLDGTPGIQPQYF. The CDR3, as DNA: TGCGCCAGCAGCTTGGACGGGACACCAGGGATTCAGCCCCAGTATTTT.

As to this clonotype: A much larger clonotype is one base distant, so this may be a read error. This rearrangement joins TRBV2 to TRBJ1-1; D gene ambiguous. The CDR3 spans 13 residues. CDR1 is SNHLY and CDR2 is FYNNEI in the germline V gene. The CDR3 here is CANSSSDATRAFF. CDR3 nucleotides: TGTGCCAACAGTTCCTCGGACGCAACACGGGCTTTCTTT.

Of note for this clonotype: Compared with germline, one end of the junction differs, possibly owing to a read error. The CDR3 nucleotides read TGTGCCAGCAGCTCGGGCCGGGAGTATAGAGTCGAGCAGTATTTC. Residues: CASSSGREYRVEQYF. The V call is TRBV5-6, the J call TRBJ2-7; tentatively, D is TRBD2 (6 bases). Germline V gene data show CDR1 as SGHDT and CDR2 as YYEEEE. There are 15 residues in the CDR3. The entire variable domain, with the rest obtained from reference TRBV5-6 and TRBJ2-7, is as follows: DAGVTQSPTHLIKTRGQQVTLRCSPKSGHDTVSWYQQALGQGPQFIFQYYEEEERQRGNFPDRFSGHQFPNYSSELNVNALLLGDSALYLCASSSGREYRVEQYFGPGTRLTVT.

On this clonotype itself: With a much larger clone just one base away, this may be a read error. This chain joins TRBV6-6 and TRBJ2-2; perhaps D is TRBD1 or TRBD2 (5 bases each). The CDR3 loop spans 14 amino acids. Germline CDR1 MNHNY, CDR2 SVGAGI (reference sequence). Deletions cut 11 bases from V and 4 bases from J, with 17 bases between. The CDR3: CAGNSGTGTGELFF. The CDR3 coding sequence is TGTGCCGGCAATTCGGGGACGGGCACCGGGGAGCTGTTTTTT.

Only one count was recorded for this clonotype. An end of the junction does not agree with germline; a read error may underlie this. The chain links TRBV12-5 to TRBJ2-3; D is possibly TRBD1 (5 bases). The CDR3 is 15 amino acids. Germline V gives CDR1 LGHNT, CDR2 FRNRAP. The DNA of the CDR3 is TGTGCTAATGGTTTGGGGCAGTCAGACACAGATGCGCAGTATTTT. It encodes CANGLGQSDTDAQYF.

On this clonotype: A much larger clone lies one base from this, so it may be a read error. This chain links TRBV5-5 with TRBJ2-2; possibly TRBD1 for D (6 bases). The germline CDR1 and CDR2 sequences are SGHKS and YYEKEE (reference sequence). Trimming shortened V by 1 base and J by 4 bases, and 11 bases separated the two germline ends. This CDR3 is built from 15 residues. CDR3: CASSLPVTGTGELFF. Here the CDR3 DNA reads TGTGCCAGCAGCTTGCCCGTGACAGGCACCGGGGAGCTGTTTTTT.

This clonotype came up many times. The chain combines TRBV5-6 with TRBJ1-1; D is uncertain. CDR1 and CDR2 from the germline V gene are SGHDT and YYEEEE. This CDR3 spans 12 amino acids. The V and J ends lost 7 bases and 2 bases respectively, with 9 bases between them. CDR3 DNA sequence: TGTGCCAGCGCTCGCTCCAACACTGAAGCTTTCTTT. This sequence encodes CASARSNTEAFF.

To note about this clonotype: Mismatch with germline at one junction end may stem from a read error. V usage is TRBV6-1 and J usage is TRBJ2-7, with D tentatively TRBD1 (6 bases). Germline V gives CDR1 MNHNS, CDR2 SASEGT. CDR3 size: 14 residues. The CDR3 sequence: CATSEGYGGYELYF. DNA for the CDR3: TGTGCCACCAGTGAAGGTTATGGGGGCTACGAGCTGTACTTC.

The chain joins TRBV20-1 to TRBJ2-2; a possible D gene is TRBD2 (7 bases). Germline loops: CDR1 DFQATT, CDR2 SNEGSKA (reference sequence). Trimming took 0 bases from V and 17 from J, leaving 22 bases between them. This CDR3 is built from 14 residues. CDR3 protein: CSARDLGAGGGCFF. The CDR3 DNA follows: TGCAGTGCTAGAGATCTGGGTGCCGGCGGGGGCTGTTTTTTT.

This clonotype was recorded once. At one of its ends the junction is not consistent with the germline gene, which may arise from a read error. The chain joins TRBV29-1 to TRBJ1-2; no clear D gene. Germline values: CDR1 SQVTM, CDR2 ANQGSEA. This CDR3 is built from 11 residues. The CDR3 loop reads CNVQINYGYTF. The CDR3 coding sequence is TGTAACGTACAGATAAACTATGGCTACACTTTC.

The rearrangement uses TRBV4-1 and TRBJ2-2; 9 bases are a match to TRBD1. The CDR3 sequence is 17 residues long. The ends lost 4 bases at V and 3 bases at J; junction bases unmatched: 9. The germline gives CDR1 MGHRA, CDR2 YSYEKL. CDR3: CASSLQPGQGDTGELFF. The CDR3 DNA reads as TGCGCCAGCAGCCTGCAACCGGGACAGGGTGACACCGGGGAGCTGTTTTTT.

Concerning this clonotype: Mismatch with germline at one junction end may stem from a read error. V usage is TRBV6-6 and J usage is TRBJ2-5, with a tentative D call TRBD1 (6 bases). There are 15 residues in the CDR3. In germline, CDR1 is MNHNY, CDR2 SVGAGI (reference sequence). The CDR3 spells CASSRRDRSQETQYF. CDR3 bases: TGTGCCAGCAGCCGACGTGACAGGTCCCAAGAGACCCAATACTTT.

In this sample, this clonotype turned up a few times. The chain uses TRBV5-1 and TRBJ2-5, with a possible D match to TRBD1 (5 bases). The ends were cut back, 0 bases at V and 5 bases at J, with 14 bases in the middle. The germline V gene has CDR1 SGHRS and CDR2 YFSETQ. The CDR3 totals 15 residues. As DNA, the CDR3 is TGCGCCAGCAGCTTGGTTCCAGGCCCAGGGGAGACCCAGTACTTC. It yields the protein CASSLVPGPGETQYF.